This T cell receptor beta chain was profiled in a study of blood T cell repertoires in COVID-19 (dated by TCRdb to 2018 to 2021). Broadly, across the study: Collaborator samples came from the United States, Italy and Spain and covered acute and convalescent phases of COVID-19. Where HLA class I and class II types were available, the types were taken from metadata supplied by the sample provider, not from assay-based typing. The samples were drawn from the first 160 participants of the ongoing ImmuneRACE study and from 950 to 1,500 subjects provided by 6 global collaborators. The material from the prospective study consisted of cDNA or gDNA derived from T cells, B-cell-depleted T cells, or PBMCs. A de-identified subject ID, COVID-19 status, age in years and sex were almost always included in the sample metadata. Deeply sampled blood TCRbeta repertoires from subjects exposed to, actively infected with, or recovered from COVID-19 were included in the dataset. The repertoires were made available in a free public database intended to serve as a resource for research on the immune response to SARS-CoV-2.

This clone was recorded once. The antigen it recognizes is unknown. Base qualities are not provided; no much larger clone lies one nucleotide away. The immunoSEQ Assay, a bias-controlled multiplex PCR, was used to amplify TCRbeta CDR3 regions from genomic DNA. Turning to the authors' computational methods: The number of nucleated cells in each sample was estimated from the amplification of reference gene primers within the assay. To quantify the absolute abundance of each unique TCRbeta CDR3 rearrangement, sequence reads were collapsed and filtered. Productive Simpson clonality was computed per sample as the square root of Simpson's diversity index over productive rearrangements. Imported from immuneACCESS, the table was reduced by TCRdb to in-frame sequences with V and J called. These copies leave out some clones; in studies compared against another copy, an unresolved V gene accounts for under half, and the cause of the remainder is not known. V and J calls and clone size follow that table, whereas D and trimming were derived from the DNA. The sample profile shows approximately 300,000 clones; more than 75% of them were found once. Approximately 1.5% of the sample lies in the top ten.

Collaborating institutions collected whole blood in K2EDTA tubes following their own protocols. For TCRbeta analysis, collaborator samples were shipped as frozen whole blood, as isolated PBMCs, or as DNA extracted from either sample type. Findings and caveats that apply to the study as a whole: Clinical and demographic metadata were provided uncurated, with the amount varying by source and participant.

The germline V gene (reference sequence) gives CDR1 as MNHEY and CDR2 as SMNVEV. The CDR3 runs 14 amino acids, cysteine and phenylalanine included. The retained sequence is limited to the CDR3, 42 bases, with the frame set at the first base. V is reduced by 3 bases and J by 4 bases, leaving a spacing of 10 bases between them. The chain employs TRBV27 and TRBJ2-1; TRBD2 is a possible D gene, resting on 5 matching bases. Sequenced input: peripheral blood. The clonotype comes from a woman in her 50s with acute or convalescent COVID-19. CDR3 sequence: CASSLGVPYNEQFF. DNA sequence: TGTGCCAGCAGTTTGGGAGTGCCATACAATGAGCAGTTCTTC.